The T cell receptor (beta chain) described here comes from a study of T cell clones after liver transplantation. On the study more broadly: Tolerance: complete withdrawal held at least one year, liver enzymes staying within twice normal. Blood was drawn pre-transplant, before withdrawal, and after full or failed withdrawal.

Study results and limitations: A larger donor-reactive than third-party decline suggested partial antigen-specific deletion.

The assay was immunoSEQ multiplex PCR, and TCRdb's table has in-frame clones only and misses some. The table includes about 80,000 clones, roughly 80% detected once. To note about this clone: Its antigen is unidentified.

Looked up from germline, CDR1 is SGHRS and CDR2 is YFSETQ. The junction had 6 bases not matched to a gene; V was cut back by 5 bases and J by 4 bases. There are 16 residues in the CDR3. The source of this sequence is a human patient who received a liver transplant. Part of the T cell pool may stem from the graft donor. Sequencing used CD4+ T cells from blood, obtained 46 months after liver transplant. The chain uses TRBV5-1 and TRBJ2-2, with TRBD2 matching 12 bases. The CDR3 loop is CASSFGLAGSTGELFF. The DNA for the CDR3 is TGCGCCAGCAGTTTCGGACTAGCGGGATCCACCGGGGAGCTGTTTTTT.